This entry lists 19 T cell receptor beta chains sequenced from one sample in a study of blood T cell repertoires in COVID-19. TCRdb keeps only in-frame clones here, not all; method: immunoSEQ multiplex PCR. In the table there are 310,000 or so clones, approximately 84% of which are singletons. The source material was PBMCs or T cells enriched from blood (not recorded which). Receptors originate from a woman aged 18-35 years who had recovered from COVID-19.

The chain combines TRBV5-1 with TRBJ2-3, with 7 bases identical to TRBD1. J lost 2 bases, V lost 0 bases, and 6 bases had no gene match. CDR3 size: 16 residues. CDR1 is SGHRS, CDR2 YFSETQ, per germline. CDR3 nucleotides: TGCGCCAGCAGCTTGGGGACAGGTACCCTCACAGATACGCAGTATTTT. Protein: CASSLGTGTLTDTQYF.

The CDR3 here is CASSQGTSGGAGIYEQYF. As DNA, the CDR3 is TGCGCCAGCAGCCAAGGGACTAGCGGGGGGGCCGGGATCTACGAGCAGTACTTC. V gene TRBV4-1 combines with J gene TRBJ2-7, with 15 bases matching TRBD2. V dropped 1 base and J dropped 3; count of bases not matched to a gene: 7. The CDR3 length is 18 residues. In germline, CDR1 is MGHRA, CDR2 YSYEKL.

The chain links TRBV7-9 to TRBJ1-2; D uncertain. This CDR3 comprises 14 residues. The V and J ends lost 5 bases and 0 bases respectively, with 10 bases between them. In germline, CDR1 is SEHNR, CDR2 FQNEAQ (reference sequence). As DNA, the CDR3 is TGTGCCAGCAGCCAAGATGCAGCTAACTATGGCTACACCTTC. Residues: CASSQDAANYGYTF.

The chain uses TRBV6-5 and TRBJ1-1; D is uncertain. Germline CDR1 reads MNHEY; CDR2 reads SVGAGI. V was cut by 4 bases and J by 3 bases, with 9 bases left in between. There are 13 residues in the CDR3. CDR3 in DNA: TGTGCCAGCAGTTCCGGGTACCACACTGAAGCTTTCTTT. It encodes CASSSGYHTEAFF.

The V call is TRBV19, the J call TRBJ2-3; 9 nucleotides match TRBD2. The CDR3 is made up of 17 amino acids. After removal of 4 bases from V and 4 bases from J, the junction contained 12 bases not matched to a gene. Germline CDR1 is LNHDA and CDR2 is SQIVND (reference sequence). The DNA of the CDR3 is TGTGCCAGTAGTAATGGTAGGGCGGGAGGGCCAGCAGATACGCAGTATTTT. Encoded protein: CASSNGRAGGPADTQYF. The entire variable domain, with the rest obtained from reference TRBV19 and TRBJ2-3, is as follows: DGGITQSPKYLFRKEGQNVTLSCEQNLNHDAMYWYRQDPGQGLRLIYYSQIVNDFQKGDIAEGYSVSREKKESFPLTVTSAQKNPTAFYLCASSNGRAGGPADTQYFGPGTRLTVL.

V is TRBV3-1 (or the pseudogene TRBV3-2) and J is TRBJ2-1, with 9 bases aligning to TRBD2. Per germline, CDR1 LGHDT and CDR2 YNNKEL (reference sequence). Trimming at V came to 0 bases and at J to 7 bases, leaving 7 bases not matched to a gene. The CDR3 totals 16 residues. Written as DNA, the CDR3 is TGTGCCAGCAGCCAAGATTGGGCGGGAGGGTTTAATGAGCAGTTCTTC. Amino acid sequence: CASSQDWAGGFNEQFF.

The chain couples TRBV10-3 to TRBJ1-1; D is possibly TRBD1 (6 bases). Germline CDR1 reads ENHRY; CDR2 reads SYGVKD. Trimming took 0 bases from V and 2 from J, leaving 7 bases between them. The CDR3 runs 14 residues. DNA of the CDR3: TGTGCCATCAGTGAGTCTGGGGGCAACACTGAAGCTTTCTTT. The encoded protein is CAISESGGNTEAFF.

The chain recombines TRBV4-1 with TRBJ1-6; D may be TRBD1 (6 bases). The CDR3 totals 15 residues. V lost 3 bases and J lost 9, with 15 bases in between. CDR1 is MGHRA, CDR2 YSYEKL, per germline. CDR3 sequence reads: CASSQQGSGGSPLHF. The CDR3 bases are TGCGCCAGCAGCCAGCAGGGGTCGGGGGGTTCACCCCTCCACTTT.

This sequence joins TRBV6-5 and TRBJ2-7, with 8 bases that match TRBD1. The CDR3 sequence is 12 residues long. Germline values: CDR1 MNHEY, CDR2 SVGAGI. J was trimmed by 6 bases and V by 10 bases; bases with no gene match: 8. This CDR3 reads CAIRTGTREQYF. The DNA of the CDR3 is TGTGCCATACGGACAGGGACGCGCGAGCAGTACTTC.

CDR3 loop: CASSEQSVPGINQPQHF. DNA for the CDR3: TGTGCCAGCAGTGAGCAATCCGTACCGGGGATCAATCAGCCCCAGCATTTT. This chain connects TRBV2 to TRBJ1-5, with unresolved D. Germline CDR1 and CDR2: SNHLY and FYNNEI. Trimming removed 3 bases from V and 3 bases from J, with 18 bases in between. The CDR3 sequence is 17 residues long. Looking up the rest from reference TRBV2 and TRBJ1-5 gives the full variable domain: EPEVTQTPSHQVTQMGQEVILRCVPISNHLYFYWYRQILGQKVEFLVSFYNNEISEKSEIFDDQFSVERPDGSNFTLKIRSTKLEDSAMYFCASSEQSVPGINQPQHFGDGTRLSIL.

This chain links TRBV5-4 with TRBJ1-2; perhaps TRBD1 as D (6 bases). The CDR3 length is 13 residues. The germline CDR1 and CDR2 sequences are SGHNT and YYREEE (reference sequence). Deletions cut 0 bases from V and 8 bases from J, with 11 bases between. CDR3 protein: CASSLGRGGGYTF. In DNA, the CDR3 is TGTGCCAGCAGCTTGGGGAGAGGGGGAGGCTACACCTTC.

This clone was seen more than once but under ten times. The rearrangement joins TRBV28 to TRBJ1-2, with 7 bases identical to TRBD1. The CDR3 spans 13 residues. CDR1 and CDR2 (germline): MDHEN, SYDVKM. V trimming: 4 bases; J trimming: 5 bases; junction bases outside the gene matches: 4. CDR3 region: CASSSGTDYGYTF. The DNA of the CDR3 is TGTGCCAGCAGTTCCGGGACAGATTATGGCTACACCTTC.

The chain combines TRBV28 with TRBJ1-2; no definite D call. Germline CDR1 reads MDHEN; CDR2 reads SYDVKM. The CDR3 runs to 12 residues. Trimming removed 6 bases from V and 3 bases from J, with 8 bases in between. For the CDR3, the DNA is TGTGCCAGCAGGGAGGACGACTATGGCTACACCTTC. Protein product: CASREDDYGYTF.

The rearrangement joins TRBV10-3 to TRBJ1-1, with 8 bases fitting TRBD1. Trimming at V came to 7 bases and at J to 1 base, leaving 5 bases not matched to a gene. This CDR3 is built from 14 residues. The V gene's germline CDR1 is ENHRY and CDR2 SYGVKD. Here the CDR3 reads CAITADRANTEAFF. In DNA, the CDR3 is TGTGCCATCACGGCGGACAGGGCGAACACTGAAGCTTTCTTT.

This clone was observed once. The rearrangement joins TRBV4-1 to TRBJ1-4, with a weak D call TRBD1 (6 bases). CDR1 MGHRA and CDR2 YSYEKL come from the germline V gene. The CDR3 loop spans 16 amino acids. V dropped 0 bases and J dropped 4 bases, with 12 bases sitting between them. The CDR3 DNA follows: TGCGCCAGCAGCCAAGATCAGGGACACCATAATGAAAAACTGTTTTTT. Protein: CASSQDQGHHNEKLFF.

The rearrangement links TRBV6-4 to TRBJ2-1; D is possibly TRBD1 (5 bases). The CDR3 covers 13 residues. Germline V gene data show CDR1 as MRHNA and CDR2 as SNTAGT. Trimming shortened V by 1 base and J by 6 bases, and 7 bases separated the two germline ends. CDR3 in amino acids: CASSDYQGNEQFF. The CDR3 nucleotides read TGTGCCAGCAGTGACTATCAGGGCAATGAGCAGTTCTTC.

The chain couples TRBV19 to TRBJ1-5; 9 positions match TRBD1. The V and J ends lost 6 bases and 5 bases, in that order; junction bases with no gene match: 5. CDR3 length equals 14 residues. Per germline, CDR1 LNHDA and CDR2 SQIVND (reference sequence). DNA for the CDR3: TGTGCCAGTAGCCGCAGACAGGGGGATCAGCCCCAGCATTTT. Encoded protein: CASSRRQGDQPQHF. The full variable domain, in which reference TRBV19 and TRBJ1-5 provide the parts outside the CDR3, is DGGITQSPKYLFRKEGQNVTLSCEQNLNHDAMYWYRQDPGQGLRLIYYSQIVNDFQKGDIAEGYSVSREKKESFPLTVTSAQKNPTAFYLCASSRRQGDQPQHFGDGTRLSIL.

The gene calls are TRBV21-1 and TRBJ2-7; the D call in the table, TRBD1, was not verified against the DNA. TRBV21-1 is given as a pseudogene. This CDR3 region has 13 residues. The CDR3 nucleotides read TGTGCCAGCAGCAACAGGGTAGACTACGAGCAGTACTTC. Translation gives CASSNRVDYEQYF.

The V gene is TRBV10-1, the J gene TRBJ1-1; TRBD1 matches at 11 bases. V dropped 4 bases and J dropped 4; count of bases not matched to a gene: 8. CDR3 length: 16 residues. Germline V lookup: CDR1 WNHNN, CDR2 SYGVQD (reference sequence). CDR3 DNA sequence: TGCGCCAGCAGTGTGAACCCCGGGACAGGGGGCACTGAAGCTTTCTTT. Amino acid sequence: CASSVNPGTGGTEAFF.